This T cell receptor (beta chain) was recovered during a study of blood T cell repertoires in COVID-19. Study-level information: Samples taken during acute and convalescent COVID-19 were collected in the United States, Italy and Spain. T cells, B-cell-depleted T cells, or PBMCs provided the cDNA or gDNA that served as material.

This table comes from immunoSEQ multiplex PCR, and its TCRdb copy is limited to in-frame clones, with some not included. The sample carries 150,000 to 200,000 clones, more than 80% recorded once. The CDR3 loop spans 15 amino acids. V shed 8 bases and J shed 5 bases, with 19 bases lying between them. Germline V lookup: CDR1 MGHDK, CDR2 SYGVNS. The rearrangement uses TRBV25-1 and TRBJ2-1; no firm D call. The specimen was peripheral blood. The clonotype originates from a woman between 35 and 50 years old with COVID-19, enrolled during active disease. The CDR3 sequence: CASSRPGEINNEQFF. DNA of the CDR3: TGTGCCAGCTCCCGGCCTGGAGAGATCAACAATGAGCAGTTCTTC.